Sequencing of this T cell receptor (beta chain) was carried out in a study of blood T cell repertoires in COVID-19. This CDR3 has 13 residues. Trimming took off 5 bases at V and 7 bases at J, with 9 bases between the two ends. Profiled with immunoSEQ multiplex PCR; TCRdb holds only in-frame clones, not every one. Of hundreds of thousands of clones in the sample, less than 85% are singletons; the top ten hold under 2%. Specimen: PBMCs or T cells enriched from blood (not recorded which). The receptor was isolated from a young woman who had been exposed to COVID-19. The V call is TRBV12-3 or TRBV12-4, the J call TRBJ1-6, with a weak D call TRBD1 (6 bases). The CDR3 here is CASSLDRNSPLHF. CDR3 bases: TGTGCCAGCAGTCTGGACAGAAATTCACCCCTCCACTTT.